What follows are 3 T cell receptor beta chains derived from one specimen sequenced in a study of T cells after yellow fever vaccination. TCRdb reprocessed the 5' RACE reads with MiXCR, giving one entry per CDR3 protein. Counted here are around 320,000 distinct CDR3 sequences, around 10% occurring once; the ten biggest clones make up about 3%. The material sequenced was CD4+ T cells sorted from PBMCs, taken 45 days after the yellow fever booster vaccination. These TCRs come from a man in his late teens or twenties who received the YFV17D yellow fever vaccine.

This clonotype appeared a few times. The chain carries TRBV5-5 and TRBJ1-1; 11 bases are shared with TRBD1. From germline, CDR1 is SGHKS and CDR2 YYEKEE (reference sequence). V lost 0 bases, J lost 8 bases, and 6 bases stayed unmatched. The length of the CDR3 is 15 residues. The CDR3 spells CASSLEGQGDREAFF. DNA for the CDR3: TGTGCCAGCAGCTTGGAGGGACAGGGGGACAGGGAAGCTTTCTTT.

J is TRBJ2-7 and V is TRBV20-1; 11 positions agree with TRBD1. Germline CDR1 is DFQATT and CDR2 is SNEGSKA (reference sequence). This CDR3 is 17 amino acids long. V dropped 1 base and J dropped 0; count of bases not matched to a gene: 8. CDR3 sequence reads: CSARGTGGRRNSYEQYF. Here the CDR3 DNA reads TGCAGTGCTAGAGGGACAGGGGGCCGAAGAAACTCCTACGAGCAGTACTTC.

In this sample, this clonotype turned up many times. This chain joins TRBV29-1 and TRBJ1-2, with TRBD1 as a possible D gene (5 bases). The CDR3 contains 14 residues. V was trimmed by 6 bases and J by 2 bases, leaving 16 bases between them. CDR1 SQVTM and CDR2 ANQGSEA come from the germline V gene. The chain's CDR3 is CSVQTGPYNYGYTF. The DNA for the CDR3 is TGCAGCGTCCAAACAGGACCATACAACTATGGCTACACCTTC.